This T cell receptor (beta chain) was sequenced for a study of shared clonotypes between healthy human individuals. This CDR3 comprises 14 residues. Trimming took 3 bases from V and 0 from J; bases not matched to a gene: 2. Germline V lookup: CDR1 SGHNT, CDR2 YENEEA. TCRdb keeps only in-frame clones here, not all; method: immunoSEQ multiplex PCR. Of around 940,000 clones listed, over 60% were seen once; the top ten hold approximately 1.5%. Points on this clone: At the DNA level, this CDR3 is encoded by other sequences in the same sample as well.

Sequences were obtained from memory CD4+ T cells sorted from blood. Documented subset: CD45RA-negative fraction. The gene calls are TRBV11-3 and TRBJ2-7; 7 bases are shared with TRBD2. This sequence originates from a man aged 18 to 29 in good health. The CDR3 sequence is CASSLGGSSYEQYF. The CDR3, as DNA: TGTGCCAGCAGCTTGGGGGGGAGCTCCTACGAGCAGTACTTC. Full variable domain (outside the CDR3, taken from reference TRBV11-3 and TRBJ2-7): EAGVVQSPRYKIIEKKQPVAFWCNPISGHNTLYWYLQNLGQGPELLIRYENEEAVDDSQLPKDRFSAERLKGVDSTLKIQPAELGDSAVYLCASSLGGSSYEQYFGPGTRLTVT.